The 4 T cell receptor beta chains given below trace back to one sample, sequenced in a study of blood T cell repertoires in COVID-19. This table comes from immunoSEQ multiplex PCR, and its TCRdb copy is limited to in-frame clones, with some not included. The table lists about 120,000 clones, roughly four fifths of them singletons. Sequenced: peripheral blood. These receptors originate from a human donor in a cohort sampled during active COVID-19.

This clone has just a few counts. CDR3 coding DNA: TGTGCCAGCAGCCAAGGAGCCAGCGTAAATTCACCCCTCCACTTT. Translation: CASSQGASVNSPLHF. This chain connects TRBV3-1 (or the pseudogene TRBV3-2) to TRBJ1-6; D remains unclear. Germline-derived CDR1 and CDR2 are LGHDT and YNNKEL (reference sequence). This CDR3 region has 15 residues. V was trimmed by 1 base and J by 7 bases, leaving 11 bases between them.

The chain couples TRBV6-2 or TRBV6-3 to TRBJ2-1; 11 bases map to TRBD2. The V and J ends lost 4 bases and 4 bases, in that order; junction bases with no gene match: 6. Germline CDR1 MNHEY, CDR2 SVGEGT. CDR3 length equals 16 residues. The CDR3 coding sequence is TGTGCCAGCAGTTTTAGGGGACTAGCGGATTACAATGAGCAGTTCTTC. Amino acids: CASSFRGLADYNEQFF.

The genes are TRBV18 and TRBJ2-5; 12 bases map to TRBD2. In germline, CDR1 is KGHSH, CDR2 LQKENI. The CDR3 runs to 16 residues. The junction had 3 bases not matched to a gene; V was cut back by 3 bases and J by 1 base. The CDR3 DNA sequence: TGTGCCAGCTCACCCACGGGACTAGCGGGCCAAGAGACCCAGTACTTC. It encodes CASSPTGLAGQETQYF.

This clone came up a few times. The chain recombines TRBV7-2 with TRBJ1-5; a weak D match, TRBD1 (6 bases). V was pared by 2 bases and J by 2 bases, with 7 bases between. The CDR3 runs 14 residues. Germline-derived CDR1 and CDR2 are SGHTA and FQGNSA. CDR3 residues: CASSLRQGNQPQHF. CDR3 in DNA: TGTGCCAGCAGCTTAAGACAGGGCAATCAGCCCCAGCATTTT.